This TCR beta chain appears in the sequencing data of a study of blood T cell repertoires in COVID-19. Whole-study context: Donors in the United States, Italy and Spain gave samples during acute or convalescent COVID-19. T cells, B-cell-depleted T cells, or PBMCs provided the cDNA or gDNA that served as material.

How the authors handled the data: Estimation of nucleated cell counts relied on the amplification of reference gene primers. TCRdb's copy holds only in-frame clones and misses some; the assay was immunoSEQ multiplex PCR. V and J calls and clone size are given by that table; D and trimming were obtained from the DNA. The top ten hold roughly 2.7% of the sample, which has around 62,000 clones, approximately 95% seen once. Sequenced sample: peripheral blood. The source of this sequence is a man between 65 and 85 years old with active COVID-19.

The chain's CDR3 is CASSRWGTGNSPLHF. Here the CDR3 DNA reads TGTGCCAGCAGTAGGTGGGGGACAGGTAATTCACCCCTCCACTTT. This chain links TRBV6-5 with TRBJ1-6, with 8 bases lining up with TRBD1. Trimming took 5 bases from V and 6 from J; bases not matched to a gene: 6. The CDR3 runs to 15 residues. Germline CDR1 reads MNHEY; CDR2 reads SVGAGI.